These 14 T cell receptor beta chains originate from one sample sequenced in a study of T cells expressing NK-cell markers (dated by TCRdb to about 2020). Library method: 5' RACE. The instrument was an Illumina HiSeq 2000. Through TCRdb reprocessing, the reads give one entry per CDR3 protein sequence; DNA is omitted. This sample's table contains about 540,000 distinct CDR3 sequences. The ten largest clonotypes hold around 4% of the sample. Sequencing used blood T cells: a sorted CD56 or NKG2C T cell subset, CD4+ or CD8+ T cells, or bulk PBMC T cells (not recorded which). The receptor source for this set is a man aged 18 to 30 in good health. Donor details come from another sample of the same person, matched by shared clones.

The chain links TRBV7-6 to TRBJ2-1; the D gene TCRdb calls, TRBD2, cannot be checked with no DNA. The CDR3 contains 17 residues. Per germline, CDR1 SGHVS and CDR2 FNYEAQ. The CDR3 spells CASSLALSSGMYNEQFF.

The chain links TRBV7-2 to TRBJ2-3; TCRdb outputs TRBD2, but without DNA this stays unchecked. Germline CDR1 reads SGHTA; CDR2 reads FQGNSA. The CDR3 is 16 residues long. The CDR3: CASSLAWTPFEDTQYF.

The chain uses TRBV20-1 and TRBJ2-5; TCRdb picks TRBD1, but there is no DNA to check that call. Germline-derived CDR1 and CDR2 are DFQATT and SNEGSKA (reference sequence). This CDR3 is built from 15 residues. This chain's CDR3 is CSAKGDRSNQETQYF.

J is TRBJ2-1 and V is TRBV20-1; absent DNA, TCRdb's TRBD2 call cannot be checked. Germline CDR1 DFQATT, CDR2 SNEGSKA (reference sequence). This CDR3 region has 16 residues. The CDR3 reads CSARGGAGGPIDEQFF.

The CDR3 sequence: CASSTLTDSPLHF. J is TRBJ1-6 and V is TRBV4-1. The CDR3 contains 13 residues. Germline assignment: CDR1 MGHRA and CDR2 YSYEKL.

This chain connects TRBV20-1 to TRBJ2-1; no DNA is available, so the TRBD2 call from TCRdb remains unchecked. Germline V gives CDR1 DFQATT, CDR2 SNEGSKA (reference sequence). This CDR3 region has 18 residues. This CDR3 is CSARGDMGTSGIYYEQFF.

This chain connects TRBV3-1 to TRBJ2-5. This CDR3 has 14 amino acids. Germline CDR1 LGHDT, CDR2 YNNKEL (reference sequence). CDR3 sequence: CASSQASIAETQYF.

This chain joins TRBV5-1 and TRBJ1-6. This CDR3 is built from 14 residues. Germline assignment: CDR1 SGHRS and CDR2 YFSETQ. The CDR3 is CASSLQDFSSPLHF.

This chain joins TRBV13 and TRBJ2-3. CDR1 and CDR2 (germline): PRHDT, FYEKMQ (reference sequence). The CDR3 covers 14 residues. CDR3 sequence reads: CASSLWGTTDTQYF.

The CDR3 is CASSPLLAGVYNEQFF. V gene TRBV7-8 combines with J gene TRBJ2-1; TCRdb names TRBD2, which stays unverified in the absence of DNA. Germline V gene sequence: CDR1 SGHVS, CDR2 FQNEAQ. The CDR3 is 16 residues long.

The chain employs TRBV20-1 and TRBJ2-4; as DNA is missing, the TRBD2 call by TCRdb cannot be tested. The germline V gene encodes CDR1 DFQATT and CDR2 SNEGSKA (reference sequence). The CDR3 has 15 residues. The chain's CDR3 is CSARRGTSVKNIQYF.

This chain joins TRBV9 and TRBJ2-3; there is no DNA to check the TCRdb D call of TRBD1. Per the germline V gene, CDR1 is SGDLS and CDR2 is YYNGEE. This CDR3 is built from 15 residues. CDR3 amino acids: CASSVGRDLTDTQYF.

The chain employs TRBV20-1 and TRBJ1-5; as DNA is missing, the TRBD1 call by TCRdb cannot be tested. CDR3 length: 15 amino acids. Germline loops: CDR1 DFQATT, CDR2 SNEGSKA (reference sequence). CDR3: CSARVGTPYNQPQHF.

CDR3 sequence reads: CASSPRDRGNTEAFF. J is TRBJ1-1 and V is TRBV11-2; with no DNA, the TCRdb D assignment of TRBD1 cannot be verified. From germline, CDR1 is SGHAT and CDR2 FQNNGV. CDR3 length equals 15 residues.